The rows below give T cell receptor beta chains drawn from one sample of a study of cytomegalovirus exposure and HLA in healthy donors. Sequencing was performed with immunoSEQ multiplex PCR; in TCRdb, only in-frame clones are kept and a portion is missing. The repertoire consists of under 200,000 clones, with roughly 84% occurring once and the leading ten covering around 2.5%. Sequenced input: PBMCs. All receptors derive from a young man in good health and CMV-seropositive. Each CDR3 is given with its conserved first and last residue. D genes are given only for firm matches. Clone size is given for some rows only: seen once, a few or many times, or a class if the clone is expanded.

j_gene | v_gene | d_gene | abundance | CDR3aa | CDR3nt
TRBJ2-2 | TRBV4-3 | TRBD2 | few | CASSLRLAGTGELFF | TGCGCCAGCAGCCTGCGACTAGCGGGGACCGGGGAGCTGTTTTTT
TRBJ2-7 | TRBV7-9 | TRBD1 | - | CASSPGTGRYEQYF | TGTGCCAGCAGCCCCGGGACAGGGAGGTACGAGCAGTACTTC
TRBJ1-2 | TRBV6-5 | TRBD1 | - | CASSPDRSSYGYTF | TGTGCCAGCAGTCCGGACAGGTCCAGCTATGGCTACACCTTC
TRBJ2-1 | TRBV4-3 | TRBD2 | - | CASSQDETSGSHSYNEQFF | TGCGCCAGCAGCCAAGATGAGACTAGCGGGAGTCACTCCTACAATGAGCAGTTCTTC
TRBJ1-1 | TRBV11-2 | - | - | CASSLAGVDNTEAFF | TGTGCCAGCAGCTTAGCCGGGGTGGATAACACTGAAGCTTTCTTT
TRBJ2-7 | TRBV2 | - | - | CASSESAWRDLYEQYF | TGTGCCAGCAGTGAAAGCGCCTGGAGGGACTTATACGAGCAGTACTTC
TRBJ1-4 | TRBV28 | - | - | CASSGALNEKLFF | TGTGCCAGCAGTGGGGCCCTTAATGAAAAACTGTTTTTT
TRBJ2-2 | TRBV9 | - | - | CASSFLGTMNTGELFF | TGTGCCAGCAGCTTCTTAGGGACAATGAACACCGGGGAGCTGTTTTTT
TRBJ1-3 | TRBV5-1 | TRBD1 | - | CASSLAPGQGTGNTIYF | TGCGCCAGCAGCTTGGCCCCGGGACAGGGTACTGGAAACACCATATATTTT
TRBJ1-3 | TRBV29-1 | TRBD1 | - | CSVGQGDTIYF | TGCAGCGTTGGACAGGGAGACACCATATATTTT
TRBJ1-3 | TRBV6-1 | - | - | CASSPGWGNTIYF | TGTGCCAGCAGTCCCGGGTGGGGAAACACCATATATTTT
TRBJ1-4 | TRBV5-1 | - | - | CASSLREEGEKLFF | TGCGCCAGCAGCTTGCGGGAAGAGGGTGAAAAACTGTTTTTT
TRBJ2-5 | TRBV7-2 | TRBD1 | - | CASSAHRGQGETQYF | TGTGCCAGCAGCGCGCACAGGGGGCAAGGAGAGACCCAGTACTTC
TRBJ2-3 | TRBV7-9 | - | - | CASSFQDSTTDTQYF | TGTGCCAGCAGCTTCCAGGACTCGACCACAGATACGCAGTATTTT
TRBJ1-4 | TRBV5-1 | - | - | CASSLASGRVDEKLFF | TGCGCCAGCAGCTTGGCCTCGGGCAGGGTGGACGAAAAACTGTTTTTT
TRBJ1-2 | TRBV7-9 | - | - | CASSYGGEAYGYTF | TGTGCCAGCAGCTACGGAGGTGAGGCCTACGGCTACACCTTC
TRBJ2-7 | TRBV18 | TRBD1 | - | CASSPSDRAEQYF | TGTGCCAGCTCACCGTCGGACAGGGCCGAGCAGTACTTC
TRBJ2-7 | TRBV7-9 | - | - | CASSLGGHSYEQYF | TGTGCCAGCAGCTTAGGCGGCCACTCCTACGAGCAGTACTTC
TRBJ2-1 | TRBV4-3 | TRBD2 | - | CASSQESGAYNEQFF | TGCGCCAGCAGCCAAGAAAGCGGGGCCTACAATGAGCAGTTCTTC
TRBJ2-1 | TRBV10-3 | - | few | CAISSQGALGEQFF | TGTGCCATCAGCTCACAAGGGGCGTTAGGGGAGCAGTTCTTC
TRBJ1-6 | TRBV18 | - | - | CASRDWSVDSPLHF | TGTGCCAGCCGGGACTGGTCTGTAGATTCACCCCTCCACTTT
TRBJ2-1 | TRBV7-9 | TRBD2 | - | CASSYLAGTYNEQFF | TGTGCCAGCAGCTATCTAGCGGGGACCTACAATGAGCAGTTCTTC
TRBJ2-3 | TRBV18 | - | - | CASSPYLGDSGDTQYF | TGTGCCAGCTCACCGTACTTAGGGGACTCAGGAGATACGCAGTATTTT
TRBJ2-1 | TRBV25-1 | - | - | CASSQRREQFF | TGTGCCAGCAGTCAAAGGAGGGAGCAGTTCTTC
TRBJ1-5 | TRBV4-1 | TRBD1 | - | CASSPGDRRQPQHF | TGCGCCAGCAGCCCGGGGGACAGACGACAGCCCCAGCATTTT
TRBJ2-2 | TRBV7-8 | TRBD1 | - | CASSLGTGAGELFF | TGTGCCAGCAGCTTGGGGACAGGCGCCGGGGAGCTGTTTTTT
TRBJ2-1 | TRBV27 | - | once | CASTEHNEQFF | TGTGCCAGCACTGAGCACAATGAGCAGTTCTTC
TRBJ1-6 | TRBV7-2 | - | - | CASSLGQAQNSPLHF | TGTGCCAGCAGCTTAGGGCAGGCCCAGAATTCACCCCTCCACTTT
TRBJ2-1 | TRBV29-1 | - | - | CSVEQTHYRFSSYNEQFF | TGCAGCGTTGAACAAACCCACTACCGATTTAGCTCCTACAATGAGCAGTTCTTC
TRBJ2-7 | TRBV21-1 | - | few | CASSKAGHEQYF | TGTGCCAGCAGCAAAGCTGGCCACGAGCAGTACTTC
TRBJ2-5 | TRBV7-8 | TRBD2 | - | CASSVGLAGGPETQYF | TGTGCCAGCAGCGTTGGACTAGCGGGAGGGCCGGAGACCCAGTACTTC
TRBJ2-1 | TRBV7-3 | TRBD2 | - | CASSPRTSSYNEQFF | TGTGCCAGCAGCCCACGGACTAGCTCCTACAATGAGCAGTTCTTC
TRBJ2-7 | TRBV19 | - | once | CASSTTQGYEQYF | TGTGCCAGTAGTACAACACAGGGTTACGAGCAGTACTTC
TRBJ2-1 | TRBV2 | TRBD2 | - | CASSVLAGGTFGGGEQFF | TGTGCCAGCAGTGTACTAGCGGGAGGAACGTTTGGAGGTGGTGAGCAGTTCTTC
TRBJ1-5 | TRBV11-2 | - | - | CASSSPRGGQLSNQPQHF | TGTGCCAGCAGCTCCCCTAGGGGTGGGCAGCTTAGCAATCAGCCCCAGCATTTT
TRBJ2-1 | TRBV9 | - | - | CASSVQGGTGQGEVNEQFF | TGTGCCAGCAGCGTACAAGGGGGAACAGGCCAGGGTGAGGTGAATGAGCAGTTCTTC
TRBJ2-7 | TRBV10-3 | TRBD1 | - | CAISGQGAGEQYF | TGTGCCATCAGTGGTCAGGGGGCCGGCGAGCAGTACTTC
TRBJ2-2 | TRBV7-9 | TRBD2 | - | CASSARGLAGEKGELFF | TGTGCCAGCAGCGCCCGCGGACTAGCGGGAGAGAAAGGGGAGCTATTTTTT
TRBJ2-2 | TRBV5-6 | TRBD1 | - | CASSLEAQGITGELFF | TGTGCCAGCAGCTTAGAAGCACAGGGGATCACCGGGGAGCTGTTTTTT
TRBJ2-3 | TRBV4-1 | - | - | CASSHQTGGDTDTQYF | TGCGCCAGCAGCCACCAGACAGGTGGGGACACAGATACGCAGTATTTT
TRBJ2-3 | TRBV27 | TRBD2 | - | CASSLKTSGKHTQYF | TGTGCCAGCAGTTTAAAAACCAGCGGGAAACATACGCAGTATTTT
TRBJ2-2 | TRBV18 | TRBD1 | - | CASSPSGTGNTGELFF | TGTGCCAGCTCACCTTCCGGGACAGGGAACACCGGGGAGCTGTTTTTT
TRBJ1-5 | TRBV7-9 | TRBD1 | - | CASSEGAGPDPNQPQHF | TGTGCCAGCAGCGAGGGGGCGGGACCGGATCCTAATCAGCCCCAGCATTTT
TRBJ2-5 | TRBV5-1 | TRBD2 | - | CASGPAGVGETQYF | TGCGCCAGCGGCCCAGCGGGAGTAGGAGAGACCCAGTACTTC
TRBJ1-6 | TRBV7-3 | TRBD1 | - | CASSRGQGGSPLHF | TGTGCCAGCAGCCGGGGACAGGGAGGCTCACCCCTCCACTTT
TRBJ2-5 | TRBV7-9 | - | - | CSSSLESINAMRETQYF | TGTTCCAGCAGCTTAGAGTCGATCAACGCGATGCGAGAGACCCAGTACTTC
TRBJ2-7 | TRBV7-2 | TRBD2 | - | CASSLGTSGTVEQYF | TGTGCCAGCAGCCTTGGGACTAGCGGGACGGTCGAGCAGTACTTC
TRBJ2-7 | TRBV10-2 | TRBD2 | - | CASRGTSGSYEQYF | TGCGCCAGCAGGGGGACTAGCGGTTCCTACGAGCAGTACTTC
TRBJ2-7 | TRBV19 | - | - | CASSMTRGDEQYF | TGTGCCAGTAGTATGACTAGAGGCGACGAGCAGTACTTC
TRBJ2-2 | TRBV13 | TRBD2 | - | CASSLGPTSGRENTGELFF | TGTGCCAGCAGCCTAGGGCCCACTAGCGGGAGGGAGAACACCGGGGAGCTGTTTTTT
TRBJ2-2 | TRBV27 | - | - | CASSVTSRTGELFF | TGTGCCAGCAGTGTGACTAGTAGGACCGGGGAGCTGTTTTTT
TRBJ2-1 | TRBV7-9 | - | - | CASSLQATYNEQFF | TGTGCCAGCAGCTTACAGGCTACCTACAATGAGCAGTTCTTC